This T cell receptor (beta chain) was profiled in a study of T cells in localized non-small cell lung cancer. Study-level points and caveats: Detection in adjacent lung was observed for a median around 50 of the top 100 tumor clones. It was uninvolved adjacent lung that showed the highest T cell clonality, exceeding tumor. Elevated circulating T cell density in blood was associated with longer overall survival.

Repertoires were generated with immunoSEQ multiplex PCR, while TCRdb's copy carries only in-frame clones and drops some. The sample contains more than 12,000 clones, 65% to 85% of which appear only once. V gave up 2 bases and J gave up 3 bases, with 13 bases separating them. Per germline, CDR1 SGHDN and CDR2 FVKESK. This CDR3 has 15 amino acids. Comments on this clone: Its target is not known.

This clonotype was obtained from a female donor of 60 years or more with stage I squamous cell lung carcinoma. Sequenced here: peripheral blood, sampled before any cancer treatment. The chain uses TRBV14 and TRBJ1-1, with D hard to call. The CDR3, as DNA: TGTGCCAGCAGCCAAACCGCGGGGATGGACACTGAAGCTTTCTTT. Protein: CASSQTAGMDTEAFF.